This T cell receptor beta chain was captured by sequencing in a study of cytomegalovirus exposure and HLA in healthy donors. Background on the study: For the approximately 400 genotyped donors, approximately 83% fell within the Caucasian-associated ancestry cluster.

Donors showed nominal health when sampled, although they likely had unrecorded immune exposures. PCR involved 60 Vbeta and 13 Jbeta primers. Some clones are missing from TCRdb's copy, which holds only in-frame ones; the method was immunoSEQ multiplex PCR. The sample lists around 110,000 clones, roughly a tenth occurring once. V lost 0 bases and J 1 base, leaving 10 bases between the germline ends. This CDR3 comprises 16 residues. Germline V gene lookup returns CDR1 ENHRY and CDR2 SYGVKD. Sequencing was carried out using PBMCs. The receptor was derived from a man aged 25-45 years in good health and CMV-seronegative. The V and J genes are TRBV10-3 and TRBJ2-1; D ambiguous. The CDR3, as DNA: TGTGCCATCAGTGAGTCGATGTCCGGGTCCTACAATGAGCAGTTCTTC. Translated, it gives CAISESMSGSYNEQFF.